This T cell receptor beta chain derives from a study of blood T cell repertoires in COVID-19. The table came from immunoSEQ multiplex PCR; TCRdb's copy has only in-frame clones and leaves some out. The sample has over 50,000 clones, 80% to 90% seen once; the top ten hold 7% to 9.5%. Between the trimmed V and J ends, which lost 4 bases and 6 bases, there was a span of 15 bases. The CDR3 runs to 15 residues. Germline loops: CDR1 MDHEN, CDR2 SYDVKM. The rearrangement joins TRBV28 to TRBJ1-4, with a weak D call TRBD1 (6 bases). The source is a man between 45 and 60 years old with active COVID-19. Source material: peripheral blood. The CDR3 coding sequence is TGTGCCAGCAGTTCGCAGACAGGCTTCGATGAAAAACTGTTTTTT. Protein sequence: CASSSQTGFDEKLFF.